This TCR beta chain was profiled in a study of T cells in Graves' hyperthyroidism and ophthalmopathy. To note about this clonotype: The antigen is unknown.

Template material for amplifying TCR beta CDR3 regions consisted of RNA transcripts. An initial round of RT-PCR targeting the TCR CDR3 relied on the HTBI primer set. In TCRdb, the multiplex PCR reads were re-called with MiXCR into one record per CDR3 protein. Of 500,000 to 550,000 distinct CDR3 sequences detected, approximately 20% appear once; the ten largest clones hold roughly 44%. The study, taken as a whole, reports: Model output signaled ophthalmopathy a median around 5.9 months ahead of onset.

Trimming cost V 2 bases and J 7 bases; bases outside gene matches: 6. This CDR3 has 14 amino acids. CDR1 and CDR2 from the germline V gene are GTSNPN and SVGIG (reference sequence). The cohort's ophthalmopathy patients, a group with duration under 3 months, had a Clinical Activity Score of at least 3 and a NOSPECS grade of at least 4. This chain uses TRBV30 with TRBJ2-1; 9 bases match TRBD2. This TCR was sampled from a man aged 40-49 years with Graves' ophthalmopathy. Source material: blood. As DNA, the CDR3 is TGTGCCTGGAGTAAGACTAGCGGAGGGAATGAGCAGTTCTTC. Translated: CAWSKTSGGNEQFF.